A single TCR beta chain is shown here with its context. No antigen is known for it. It was 85,000 to 100,000 TCR templates that were assayed per sample. The repertoire was sequenced with immunoSEQ multiplex PCR; TCRdb's copy has only in-frame clones and lacks some. In the table there are thousands of clones, about 70% of which are singletons. This sample is drawn from a study of siplizumab effects on memory and regulatory T cells. Study-wide points: In the presence of siplizumab, alloreactive sequences traceable to unstimulated CD4+ memory cells were significantly reduced.

This clonotype was sampled from a human donor in good health. The sample was effector memory CD8+ T cells sorted from blood. Subset noted: unstimulated CD8+ effector memory T cells.

DNA of the CDR3: TGTGCCAGCAGCCCTTCCCCCCAGGGCGGGGGCTACAATGAGCAGTTCTTC. Translated: CASSPSPQGGGYNEQFF. The V call is TRBV4-2, the J call TRBJ2-1; 7 bases map to TRBD2. The CDR3 runs 17 residues. CDR1 is LGHNA and CDR2 is YNFKEQ in the germline V gene. The ends lost 4 bases at V and 3 bases at J; junction bases unmatched: 12.